This T cell receptor beta chain comes out of a study of T cell changes during pregnancy in multiple sclerosis. In this sample, this clone turned up once. This CDR3 spans 15 amino acids. Germline V CDR1 and CDR2: MNHNS, SASEGT. V was shortened by 3 bases and J by 5 bases, with 16 bases between the two germline ends. The table came from immunoSEQ multiplex PCR; TCRdb's copy has only in-frame clones and leaves some out. The sample comprises about 80,000 clones, about 91% of which are singletons, and approximately 1.5% rests with the top ten. Specimen: peripheral blood, collected before pregnancy. The origin of this receptor is a female donor with multiple sclerosis, enrolled in a pregnancy study. The chain employs TRBV6-1 and TRBJ2-5; D might be TRBD1 (6 bases). The DNA of the CDR3 is TGTGCCAGCAGTGATTCCAGGGGCACGGGGGAGACCCAGTACTTC. It yields the protein CASSDSRGTGETQYF.